Presented here are 28 T cell receptor beta chains from one specimen sequenced in a study of T-cell memory formation after mild COVID-19 (dated by TCRdb to 2020 to 2023). Library preparation employed 5' RACE. The run used an Illumina NovaSeq 6000. Using fastp trimming at Q25 and MiXCR clonotype assembly, TCRdb reanalyzed the public sequencing data and kept in-frame beta chains. Each entry is one CDR3 protein sequence, shown with its most common DNA and genes. The sample yields 350,000 or so distinct CDR3 sequences; over 10% were counted once. The ten top clones hold about 22% of the sample. Sequencing was performed on PBMCs or a T cell subset sorted from them (not recorded which). The receptor source for this set is a man aged 18-30 years who had mild COVID-19 (a few samples of this study predate the infection). The sample titles of this study are shuffled in the database, so cell type and time point are left out; the donor was told from shared clones.

The table lists this clonotype with a few counts. The genes are TRBV27 and TRBJ1-6; D is perhaps TRBD1 (6 bases). CDR3 size: 16 residues. Trimming cost V 2 bases and J 8 bases, with 16 bases left between them. Germline V gene sequence: CDR1 MNHEY, CDR2 SMNVEV (reference sequence). CDR3 bases: TGTGCCAGCAGTTTAGGGGATGGGGGCTTTTATTCACCCCTCCACTTT. Protein product: CASSLGDGGFYSPLHF.

This clonotype was found many times. The chain carries TRBV20-1 and TRBJ2-1; TRBD1 agrees at 8 bases. V lost 8 bases, J lost 6 bases, and 9 bases stayed unmatched. CDR1 is DFQATT and CDR2 is SNEGSKA in the germline V gene (reference sequence). The CDR3 has 13 amino acids. This CDR3 is CSLGQGWSNEQFF. The CDR3 bases are TGCAGTCTCGGACAGGGTTGGTCCAATGAGCAGTTCTTC.

This chain joins TRBV6-2 or TRBV6-3 and TRBJ2-1; TRBD1 is a possible D gene (6 bases). The V end lost 0 bases, the J end lost 1 base, and 10 bases lay between the germline ends. Germline V gene lookup returns CDR1 MNHEY and CDR2 SVGEGT. The CDR3 is made up of 16 amino acids. The CDR3 DNA sequence: TGTGCCAGCAGTTACTCGTCGGGACAATCCTACAATGAGCAGTTCTTC. Translating it yields CASSYSSGQSYNEQFF.

The chain has TRBV4-1 and TRBJ2-7; tentative D call: TRBD1 (5 bases). The V and J ends lost 0 bases and 6 bases respectively, with 24 bases between them. The CDR3 runs 18 residues. Germline V gene data show CDR1 as MGHRA and CDR2 as YSYEKL. Here the CDR3 DNA reads TGCGCCAGCAGCCAAGATCGGGCCGGGCAGGGTCTTTTGGCCGAGCAGTACTTC. This codes for CASSQDRAGQGLLAEQYF.

This clonotype was seen many times. This chain joins TRBV20-1 and TRBJ2-1; 10 positions agree with TRBD2. This CDR3 has 15 amino acids. Unmatched junction bases numbered 11, after V lost 6 bases and J lost 6 bases. Germline loops: CDR1 DFQATT, CDR2 SNEGSKA (reference sequence). CDR3 sequence reads: CSAPPLAGFTNEQFF. CDR3 DNA: TGCAGTGCCCCCCCACTAGCGGGATTCACCAATGAGCAGTTCTTC.

This clonotype was picked up a small number of times. Written as DNA, the CDR3 is TGTGCCAGCAGTCCGGCAGCGGACGAGACCCAGTACTTC. Its protein product is CASSPAADETQYF. This chain links TRBV6-5 with TRBJ2-5; tentative D call: TRBD2 (5 bases). This CDR3 is 13 amino acids long. Germline loops: CDR1 MNHEY, CDR2 SVGAGI. The germline V and J ends were trimmed by 5 bases and 5 bases, with 12 bases remaining between them.

The J gene is TRBJ2-3, the V gene TRBV11-2; a possible D gene is TRBD1 (6 bases). V was clipped by 7 bases and J by 2 bases, with 16 bases between them. Per the germline V gene, CDR1 is SGHAT and CDR2 is FQNNGV. The CDR3 is made up of 15 amino acids. CDR3: CASTYADSSTDTQYF. CDR3 DNA sequence: TGTGCCAGCACCTATGCGGACAGCTCCACAGATACGCAGTATTTT.

This clonotype has at least ten counts. The chain is built from TRBV21-1 and TRBJ2-7; TRBD1 is the table's D call and was not checked against the DNA. TRBV21-1 is given as a pseudogene. The CDR3 contains 10 residues. In DNA form, the CDR3 reads TGTGCCAGCAGATCGGTCGTCAGGGTCGTC. It codes for CASRSVVRVV.

This clonotype came up many times. This rearrangement joins TRBV4-1 to TRBJ1-1; a weak D match, TRBD1 (5 bases). Germline CDR1 MGHRA, CDR2 YSYEKL. This CDR3 region has 15 residues. Deletions cut 0 bases from V and 4 bases from J, with 12 bases between. In nucleotides, the CDR3 is TGCGCCAGCAGCCAAGAGGGGACCTTGGGCACTGAAGCTTTCTTT. This encodes CASSQEGTLGTEAFF.

This clonotype came up a few times. The chain couples TRBV5-1 to TRBJ2-5, with TRBD1 matching over 9 bases. CDR3 length: 17 amino acids. The V gene's germline CDR1 is SGHRS and CDR2 YFSETQ. J was trimmed by 2 bases and V by 1 base; bases with no gene match: 9. The CDR3 protein is CASSLWGDRALQETQYF. DNA for the CDR3: TGCGCCAGCAGCTTGTGGGGGGACAGGGCTTTACAAGAGACCCAGTACTTC.

This clonotype was observed many times. J is TRBJ2-2 and V is TRBV5-1; D remains unclear. The length of the CDR3 is 12 residues. The germline V gene encodes CDR1 SGHRS and CDR2 YFSETQ. V was shortened by 0 bases and J by 7 bases, with 4 bases between the two germline ends. CDR3 loop: CASSLEDGELFF. CDR3 nucleotide sequence: TGCGCCAGCAGCTTGGAGGACGGGGAGCTGTTTTTT.

The genes are TRBV4-3 and TRBJ1-1; 8 positions agree with TRBD1. V lost 7 bases, J lost 2 bases, and 6 bases stayed unmatched. CDR1 is LGHNA, CDR2 YSLEER, per germline. The CDR3 extends over 14 amino acids. This CDR3 reads CASNAGTGNTEAFF. CDR3 nucleotides: TGCGCCAGCAACGCCGGGACAGGAAACACTGAAGCTTTCTTT.

This clonotype was seen a few times. The chain couples TRBV7-9 to TRBJ1-2, with D hard to call. Germline lookup yields CDR1 SEHNR and CDR2 FQNEAQ (reference sequence). The V end lost 2 bases, the J end lost 5 bases, and 12 bases lay between the germline ends. CDR3 length: 14 amino acids. For the CDR3, the DNA is TGTGCCAGCAGCTTAAAAAACCTAGTGTATGGCTACACCTTC. This encodes CASSLKNLVYGYTF.

This clonotype has only a few counts. J is TRBJ2-5 and V is TRBV5-1; the D gene is possibly TRBD2 (5 bases). Trimming shortened V by 4 bases and J by 7 bases, and 14 bases separated the two germline ends. The CDR3 consists of 13 residues. Germline lookup yields CDR1 SGHRS and CDR2 YFSETQ. DNA of the CDR3: TGCGCCAGCAGCCAGGCTGTAGAGGGGACCCAGTACTTC. Protein: CASSQAVEGTQYF.

This clonotype has a handful of counts. V gene TRBV20-1 combines with J gene TRBJ2-7, with D possibly TRBD2 on 5 matching bases. V shed 4 bases and J shed 4 bases, with 20 bases lying between them. This CDR3 has 15 amino acids. Germline values: CDR1 DFQATT, CDR2 SNEGSKA (reference sequence). The CDR3 bases are TGCAGTGCTACCCACCCCCACGGGGAAGGATACGAGCAGTACTTC. Translating gives CSATHPHGEGYEQYF.

The chain couples TRBV29-1 to TRBJ1-2; D not resolved. This CDR3 has 13 residues. Germline V gene data show CDR1 as SQVTM and CDR2 as ANQGSEA. Trimming shortened V by 5 bases and J by 1 base, and 11 bases separated the two germline ends. The CDR3 is CSVYLVDNYGYTF. In DNA form, the CDR3 reads TGCAGCGTTTACTTGGTAGATAACTATGGCTACACCTTC.

The chain is built from TRBV12-5 and TRBJ2-1; no reliable D call. The CDR3 loop spans 13 amino acids. Germline values: CDR1 LGHNT, CDR2 FRNRAP. Trimming cost V 1 base and J 5 bases, with 6 bases left between them. The chain's CDR3 is CASGLGKNNEQFF. In DNA form, the CDR3 reads TGTGCTAGTGGTTTGGGTAAAAACAATGAGCAGTTCTTC.

This clonotype was counted only a few times. This CDR3 reads CASSLRTEVNYGYTF. For the CDR3, the DNA is TGTGCCAGCTCACTTCGGACGGAAGTTAACTATGGCTACACCTTC. This sequence joins TRBV18 and TRBJ1-2, with D unresolved. V lost 4 bases to trimming and J lost 1 base, with 13 bases between them. Germline V lookup: CDR1 KGHSH, CDR2 LQKENI. CDR3 length equals 15 residues.

This clonotype was recorded at least ten times. J is TRBJ2-1 and V is TRBV10-3; possible D gene TRBD1, 6 bases. The germline V and J ends were trimmed by 6 bases and 9 bases, with 12 bases remaining between them. The CDR3 is 12 amino acids. Germline V gene sequence: CDR1 ENHRY, CDR2 SYGVKD. Written as DNA, the CDR3 is TGTGCCATCAGCTCAGGGGTATCTGAGCAGTTCTTC. This sequence encodes CAISSGVSEQFF.

This clonotype came up a few times. The J gene is TRBJ2-1, the V gene TRBV12-3 or TRBV12-4, with 9 bases aligning to TRBD1. V was clipped by 6 bases and J by 8 bases; unmatched bases: 11. This CDR3 has 15 residues. In nucleotides, the CDR3 is TGTGCCAGCAGGTCCCGGGACAGGGTCCATGATGAGCAGTTCTTC. Protein: CASRSRDRVHDEQFF.

The chain links TRBV9 to TRBJ1-4; unclear D gene. The CDR3 loop spans 16 amino acids. Germline V CDR1 and CDR2: SGDLS, YYNGEE. The germline V and J ends were trimmed by 0 bases and 0 bases, with 9 bases remaining between them. This chain's CDR3 is CASSVADSATNEKLFF. The CDR3 nucleotides are TGTGCCAGCAGCGTAGCGGACTCAGCAACTAATGAAAAACTGTTTTTT.

The rearrangement links TRBV12-3 or TRBV12-4 to TRBJ1-2, with TRBD1 matching 8 bases. J was trimmed by 0 bases and V by 6 bases; bases with no gene match: 6. There are 15 residues in the CDR3. CDR3: CASSKDRGANYGYTF. CDR3 bases: TGTGCCAGCAGCAAAGACAGGGGAGCTAACTATGGCTACACCTTC.

This rearrangement joins TRBV5-1 to TRBJ2-7; D unclear. V lost 2 bases to trimming and J lost 3 bases, with 9 bases between them. The CDR3 runs 13 residues. Germline values: CDR1 SGHRS, CDR2 YFSETQ. As DNA, the CDR3 is TGCGCCAGCAGCTTACCGCAGAACTACGAGCAGTACTTC. This gives the protein CASSLPQNYEQYF.

V gene TRBV6-5 combines with J gene TRBJ2-1; TRBD2 agrees at 8 bases. The CDR3 is made up of 15 amino acids. Germline loops: CDR1 MNHEY, CDR2 SVGAGI. Trimming cost V 4 bases and J 6 bases; bases outside gene matches: 8. CDR3 sequence: CASSSGRGVFNEQFF. CDR3 bases: TGTGCCAGCAGTTCCGGGAGGGGGGTGTTCAATGAGCAGTTCTTC.

This chain joins TRBV7-2 and TRBJ2-4, with D hard to call. Trimming stripped 0 bases from V and 0 bases from J, with 6 bases between. The V gene's germline CDR1 is SGHTA and CDR2 FQGNSA. There are 15 residues in the CDR3. This CDR3 is CASSLAALAKNIQYF. Written as DNA, the CDR3 is TGTGCCAGCAGCTTAGCTGCCTTAGCCAAAAACATTCAGTACTTC.

This clonotype came up a few times. The rearrangement uses TRBV7-9 and TRBJ1-1, with TRBD1 matching 8 bases. The germline CDR1 and CDR2 sequences are SEHNR and FQNEAQ (reference sequence). CDR3 length equals 15 residues. V trimming: 5 bases; J trimming: 4 bases; junction bases outside the gene matches: 9. In DNA, the CDR3 is TGTGCCAGCAGCGTAGGACAGGGTTTAAGCACTGAAGCTTTCTTT. It codes for CASSVGQGLSTEAFF.

The chain has TRBV6-5 and TRBJ2-1; D possibly corresponds to TRBD2 (6 bases). The CDR3 consists of 13 residues. Trimming left V 6 bases short and J 4 bases short, with 10 bases between. CDR1 and CDR2 from the germline V gene are MNHEY and SVGAGI. CDR3 amino acids: CASSSGTYNEQFF. CDR3 coding DNA: TGTGCCAGCAGCTCCGGGACTTACAATGAGCAGTTCTTC.

In this sample, this clonotype turned up a few times. The gene calls are TRBV29-1 and TRBJ2-7, with D perhaps being TRBD1 or TRBD2 (5 bases each). Germline lookup yields CDR1 SQVTM and CDR2 ANQGSEA. V was clipped by 6 bases and J by 1 base, with 22 bases between them. The CDR3 spans 16 residues. The CDR3 reads CSVRHGLRDRSYEQYF. The CDR3, as DNA: TGCAGCGTCAGACACGGACTCCGGGACCGATCCTACGAGCAGTACTTC.